The T cell receptor (beta chain) under discussion was sequenced for a study of Ad26.COV2.S vaccination and SARS-CoV-2 variants. Points from the study as a whole: Spike-specific TCR breadth was greater in vaccine than placebo recipients.

As to this clone: Its antigen is not known.

Treatment denoted: about 20 received Ad26.COV2.S at low or high dose, single or two shots; five or six received placebo; per-sample allocation not given. Each sample was drawn 63 days after the first injection (of vaccine or placebo). Assay: immunoSEQ multiplex PCR; the TCRdb copy retains only in-frame clones and omits some. Among around 420,000 clones listed, around 87% were seen once. The CDR3 runs to 20 residues. Germline V lookup: CDR1 MNHNS, CDR2 SASEGT. With 1 base clipped from V and 0 bases from J, the junction kept 13 bases outside the gene matches. The rearrangement joins TRBV6-1 to TRBJ2-7; 12 bases line up with TRBD2. This sequence originates from a person aged 18-60 years who received the Ad26.COV2.S COVID-19 vaccine or a placebo. The starting material was peripheral blood, obtained in a trial of Ad26.COV2.S vaccine versus placebo. CDR3 sequence (DNA): TGTGCCAGCAGTGAAGGACAGGGGAAGACTAGCGGGGGCCACTCCTACGAGCAGTACTTC. Translation gives CASSEGQGKTSGGHSYEQYF.